This T cell receptor (beta chain) was profiled in a study of Ad26.COV2.S vaccination and SARS-CoV-2 variants. Overall study findings and caveats: Marked by substantial breadth, spike-specific CD8+ and CD4+ T cell responses were reportedly seen after vaccination. The TCR breadth and depth analyses may have produced an underestimate of total T cell responses. Comparability of non-spike TCR breadth was observed across vaccine and placebo recipients. Vaccine recipients had higher spike-specific TCR breadth than placebo recipients.

Of note for this clone: Its antigen is currently unknown.

The V gene lost 1 base and the J gene lost 5 bases, with 11 bases spanning the gap. CDR1 and CDR2 from the germline V gene are SGHTA and FQGNSA. The CDR3 runs to 14 residues. Measured with immunoSEQ multiplex PCR; TCRdb has only the in-frame clones, and not every one. The repertoire holds around 350,000 clones, with about 91% as singletons. The chain is built from TRBV7-2 and TRBJ1-1; D unclear. This specimen consisted of peripheral blood, obtained after recovery from COVID-19. This TCR was sampled from a human donor who had recovered from COVID-19. As DNA, the CDR3 is TGTGCCAGCAGCTTAGAAGGGTTTGTGACTGAAGCTTTCTTT. Protein product: CASSLEGFVTEAFF.